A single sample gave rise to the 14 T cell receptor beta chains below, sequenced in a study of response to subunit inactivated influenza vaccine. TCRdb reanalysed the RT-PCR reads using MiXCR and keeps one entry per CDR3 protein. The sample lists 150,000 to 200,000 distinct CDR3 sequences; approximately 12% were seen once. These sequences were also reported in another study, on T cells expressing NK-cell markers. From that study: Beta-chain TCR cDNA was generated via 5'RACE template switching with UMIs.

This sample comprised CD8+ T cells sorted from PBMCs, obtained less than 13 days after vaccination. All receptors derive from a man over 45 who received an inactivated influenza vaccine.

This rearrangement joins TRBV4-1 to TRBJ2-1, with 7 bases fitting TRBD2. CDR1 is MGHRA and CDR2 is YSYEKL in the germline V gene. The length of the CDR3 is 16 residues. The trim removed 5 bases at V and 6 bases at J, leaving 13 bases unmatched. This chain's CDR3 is CASSEGPGLVGNEQFF. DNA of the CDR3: TGCGCCAGCAGCGAAGGCCCCGGACTAGTCGGCAATGAGCAGTTCTTC.

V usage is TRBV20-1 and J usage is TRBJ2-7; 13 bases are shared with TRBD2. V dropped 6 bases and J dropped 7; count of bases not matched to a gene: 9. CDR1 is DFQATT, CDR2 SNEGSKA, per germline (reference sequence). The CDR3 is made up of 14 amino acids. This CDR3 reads CSAQDGTSGIEQYF. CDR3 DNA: TGCAGTGCCCAGGACGGGACTAGCGGGATAGAGCAGTACTTC.

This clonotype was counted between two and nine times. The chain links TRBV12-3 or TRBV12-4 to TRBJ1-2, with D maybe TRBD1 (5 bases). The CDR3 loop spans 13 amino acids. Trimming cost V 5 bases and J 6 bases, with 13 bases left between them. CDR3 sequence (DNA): TGTGCCAGCAGTCTCGGGACTTTCGATGGCTACACCTTC. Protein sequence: CASSLGTFDGYTF.

The CDR3 loop is CASSESTFPYNEQFF. CDR3 in DNA: TGCGCCAGCAGTGAGTCCACGTTCCCCTACAATGAGCAGTTCTTC. The chain carries TRBV10-1 and TRBJ2-1; D is unresolved. The V end lost 0 bases, the J end lost 2 bases, and 8 bases lay between the germline ends. Germline CDR1 and CDR2: WNHNN and SYGVQD (reference sequence). CDR3 size: 15 residues.

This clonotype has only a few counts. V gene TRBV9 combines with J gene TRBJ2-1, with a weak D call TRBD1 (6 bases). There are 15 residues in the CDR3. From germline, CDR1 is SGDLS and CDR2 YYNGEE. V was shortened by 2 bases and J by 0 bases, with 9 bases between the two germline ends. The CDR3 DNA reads TGTGCCAGCAGCGTGGGGGCTAGCTCCTACAATGAGCAGTTCTTC. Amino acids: CASSVGASSYNEQFF.

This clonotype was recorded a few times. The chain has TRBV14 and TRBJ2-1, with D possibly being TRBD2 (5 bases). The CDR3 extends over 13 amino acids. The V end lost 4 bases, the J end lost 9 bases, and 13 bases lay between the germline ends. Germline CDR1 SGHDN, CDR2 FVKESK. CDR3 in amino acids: CASSLVTEAEQFF. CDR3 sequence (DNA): TGTGCCAGCAGCCTCGTTACGGAGGCTGAGCAGTTCTTC.

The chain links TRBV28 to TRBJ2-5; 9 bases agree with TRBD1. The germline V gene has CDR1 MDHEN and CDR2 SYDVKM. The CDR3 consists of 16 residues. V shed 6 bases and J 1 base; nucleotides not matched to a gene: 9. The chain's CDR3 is CASSLGTGFSQETQYF. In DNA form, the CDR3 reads TGTGCCAGCAGCCTAGGGACAGGGTTTAGCCAAGAGACCCAGTACTTC.

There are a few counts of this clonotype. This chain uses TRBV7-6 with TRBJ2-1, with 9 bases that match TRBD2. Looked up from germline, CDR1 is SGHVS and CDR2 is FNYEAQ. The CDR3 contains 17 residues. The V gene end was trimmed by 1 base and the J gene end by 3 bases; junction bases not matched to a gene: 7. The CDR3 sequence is CASSLEVAGAGYNEQFF. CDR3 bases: TGTGCCAGCAGCTTAGAGGTAGCGGGAGCGGGCTACAATGAGCAGTTCTTC.

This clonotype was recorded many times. CDR3 sequence: CASSHLGPSYEQYF. Written as DNA, the CDR3 is TGTGCCAGCAGCCACTTGGGACCCTCCTACGAGCAGTACTTC. The rearrangement joins TRBV7-2 to TRBJ2-7; TRBD1 or TRBD2 may be the D gene (5 bases each). The V gene's germline CDR1 is SGHTA and CDR2 FQGNSA. The CDR3 extends over 14 amino acids. Trimming took 5 bases from V and 0 from J, leaving 11 bases between them.

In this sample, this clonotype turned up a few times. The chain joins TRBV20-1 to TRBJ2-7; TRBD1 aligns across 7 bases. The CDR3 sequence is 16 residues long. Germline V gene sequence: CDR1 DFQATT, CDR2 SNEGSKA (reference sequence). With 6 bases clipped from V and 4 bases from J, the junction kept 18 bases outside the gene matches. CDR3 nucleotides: TGCAGTGCACGACCCCCCAGGGACAGCGCAGGGTACGAGCAGTACTTC. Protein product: CSARPPRDSAGYEQYF.

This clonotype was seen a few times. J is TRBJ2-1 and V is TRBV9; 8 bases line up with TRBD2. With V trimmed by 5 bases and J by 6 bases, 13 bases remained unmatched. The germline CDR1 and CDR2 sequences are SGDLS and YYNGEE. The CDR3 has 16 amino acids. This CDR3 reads CASSELGLAGFNEQFF. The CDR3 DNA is TGTGCCAGCAGTGAACTGGGGCTAGCGGGTTTCAATGAGCAGTTCTTC. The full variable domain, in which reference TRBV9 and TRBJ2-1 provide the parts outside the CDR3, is DSGVTQTPKHLITATGQRVTLRCSPRSGDLSVYWYQQSLDQGLQFLIQYYNGEERAKGNILERFSAQQFPDLHSELNLSSLELGDSALYFCASSELGLAGFNEQFFGPGTRLTVL.

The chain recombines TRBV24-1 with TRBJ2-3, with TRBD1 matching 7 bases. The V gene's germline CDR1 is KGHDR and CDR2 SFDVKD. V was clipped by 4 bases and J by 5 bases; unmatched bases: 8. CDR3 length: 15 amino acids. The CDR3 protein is CATSEETGRVDTQYF. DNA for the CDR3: TGTGCCACCAGTGAGGAGACAGGGCGTGTAGATACGCAGTATTTT.

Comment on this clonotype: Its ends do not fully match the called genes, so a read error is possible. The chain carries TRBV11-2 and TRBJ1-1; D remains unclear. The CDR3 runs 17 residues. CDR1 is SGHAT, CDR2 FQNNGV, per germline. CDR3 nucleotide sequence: TGTGCCAGCACCTTAGAGGTCAATATCAAAGCAAGAACTGAAGCTTTCTTT. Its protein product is CASTLEVNIKARTEAFF. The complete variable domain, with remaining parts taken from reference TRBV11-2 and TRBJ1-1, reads EAGVAQSPRYKIIEKRQSVAFWCNPISGHATLYWYQQILGQGPKLLIQFQNNGVVDDSQLPKDRFSAERLKGVDSTLKIQPAKLEDSAVYLCASTLEVNIKARTEAFFGQGTRLTVV.

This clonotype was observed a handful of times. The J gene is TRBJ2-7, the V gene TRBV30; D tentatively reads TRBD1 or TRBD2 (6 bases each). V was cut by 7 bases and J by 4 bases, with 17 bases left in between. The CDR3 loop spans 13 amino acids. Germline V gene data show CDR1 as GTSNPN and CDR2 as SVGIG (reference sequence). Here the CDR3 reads CASTGANFYEQYF. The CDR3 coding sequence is TGTGCCTCGACGGGGGCAAACTTTTACGAGCAGTACTTC. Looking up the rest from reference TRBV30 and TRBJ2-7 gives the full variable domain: SQTIHQWPATLVQPVGSPLSLECTVEGTSNPNLYWYRQAAGRGLQLLFYSVGIGQISSEVPQNLSASRPQDRQFILSSKKLLLSDSGFYLCASTGANFYEQYFGPGTRLTVT.